The 32 T cell receptor beta chains given below trace back to one sample, sequenced in a study of OX40 agonist ivuxolimab in advanced cancers. Clones were read by immunoSEQ multiplex PCR, and TCRdb kept only the in-frame ones, dropping some. Altogether 44,000 or so clones are present, over 80% being singletons, with the ten largest covering roughly 7%. The input for sequencing was CD4+ or CD8+ T cells sorted from blood, taken in a trial of the OX40 agonist ivuxolimab. The receptors were sampled from an adult with an advanced solid tumor such as melanoma, head and neck, liver or kidney cancer.

This sequence joins TRBV10-3 and TRBJ2-4; weak D call: TRBD2 (5 bases). The length of the CDR3 is 16 residues. Trimming shortened V by 3 bases and J by 3 bases, and 15 bases separated the two germline ends. Germline V gene data show CDR1 as ENHRY and CDR2 as SYGVKD. The CDR3 DNA follows: TGTGCCATCAGTGAACTACCAAGCGCGGGCAAAAACATTCAGTACTTC. This gives the protein CAISELPSAGKNIQYF.

The chain links TRBV5-6 to TRBJ2-5; no firm D call. The end of the DNA is better explained by TRBJ2-7, so the J call may be wrong. CDR3 size: 13 residues. CDR1 and CDR2 (germline): SGHDT, YYEEEE. CDR3 loop: CASSLGSGYEQYF. For the CDR3, the DNA is TGTGCCAGCAGCTTGGGGTCGGGCTACGAGCAGTACTTC.

The chain joins TRBV4-1 to TRBJ1-1, with D perhaps TRBD1 (5 bases). Germline V lookup: CDR1 MGHRA, CDR2 YSYEKL. The CDR3 contains 15 residues. V lost 2 bases, J lost 4 bases, and 14 bases lay in between. The CDR3 region is CASSQWLGRITEAFF. The CDR3 DNA follows: TGCGCCAGCAGCCAATGGTTGGGACGGATCACTGAAGCTTTCTTT.

The V call is TRBV5-4, the J call TRBJ1-5; D may be TRBD1 (5 bases). The germline V gene has CDR1 SGHNT and CDR2 YYREEE (reference sequence). Deletions cut 2 bases from V and 6 bases from J, with 12 bases between. CDR3 length: 14 residues. CDR3 bases: TGTGCCAGCAGCTTATTGGGGGGAGGTCAGCCCCAGCATTTT. Encoded protein: CASSLLGGGQPQHF.

The chain employs TRBV2 and TRBJ2-1; the D gene is possibly TRBD2 (5 bases). Germline values: CDR1 SNHLY, CDR2 FYNNEI. This CDR3 has 13 amino acids. Deletions cut 5 bases from V and 3 bases from J, with 8 bases between. The CDR3 protein is CASSQGSYNEQFF. CDR3 DNA sequence: TGTGCCAGCAGTCAAGGGAGCTACAATGAGCAGTTCTTC.

The chain joins TRBV6-5 to TRBJ2-7; 10 bases map to TRBD1. The trim removed 7 bases at V and 5 bases at J, leaving 8 bases unmatched. This CDR3 contains 14 residues. CDR1 MNHEY and CDR2 SVGAGI come from the germline V gene. The CDR3 region has the DNA TGTGCCAGCAATCCGGGACAGGGGATCAACGAGCAGTACTTC. Amino acid sequence: CASNPGQGINEQYF.

The chain is built from TRBV7-9 and TRBJ2-5; D is uncertain. Per germline, CDR1 SEHNR and CDR2 FQNEAQ (reference sequence). Trimming took off 8 bases at V and 1 base at J, with 8 bases between the two ends. There are 12 residues in the CDR3. The CDR3 reads CASGTVQETQYF. In nucleotides, the CDR3 is TGTGCCAGCGGAACAGTCCAAGAGACCCAGTACTTC. Looking up the rest from reference TRBV7-9 and TRBJ2-5 gives the full variable domain: DTGVSQNPRHKITKRGQNVTFRCDPISEHNRLYWYRQTLGQGPEFLTYFQNEAQLEKSRLLSDRFSAERPKGSFSTLEIQRTEQGDSAMYLCASGTVQETQYFGPGTRLLVL.

The genes are TRBV7-2 and TRBJ1-1, with D possibly matching TRBD1 (6 bases). The CDR3 loop spans 14 amino acids. V lost 3 bases to trimming and J lost 4 bases, with 12 bases between them. The germline V gene encodes CDR1 SGHTA and CDR2 FQGNSA. CDR3 sequence (DNA): TGTGCCAGCAGCTTGGGGGGCAAGGGCACTGAAGCTTTCTTT. It translates to CASSLGGKGTEAFF.

The CDR3 sequence is CASSRRDSKETQYF. For the CDR3, the DNA is TGTGCCAGCAGCCGACGGGACAGCAAAGAGACCCAGTACTTC. This chain links TRBV7-7 with TRBJ2-5, with TRBD1 matching over 7 bases. The ends lost 5 bases at V and 3 bases at J; junction bases unmatched: 6. The CDR3 is 14 residues long. In germline, CDR1 is SSHAT, CDR2 FNYEAQ (reference sequence).

This clone was seen once. The V call is TRBV7-7, the J call TRBJ2-5, with TRBD1 matching over 9 bases. Trimming cost V 2 bases and J 2 bases; bases outside gene matches: 3. The CDR3 has 15 residues. Germline V gene lookup returns CDR1 SSHAT and CDR2 FNYEAQ (reference sequence). As DNA, the CDR3 is TGTGCCAGCAGCTTATCCGGGACAGGGCAAGAGACCCAGTACTTC. This gives the protein CASSLSGTGQETQYF.

V usage is TRBV5-1 and J usage is TRBJ2-6; D remains ambiguous. CDR3 size: 17 residues. Germline CDR1 SGHRS, CDR2 YFSETQ. Trimming removed 0 bases from V and 0 bases from J, with 10 bases in between. The CDR3 sequence: CASSLAPTLSGANVLTF. The CDR3 nucleotides read TGCGCCAGCAGCTTGGCGCCTACTCTCTCTGGGGCCAACGTCCTGACTTTC.

The chain couples TRBV7-6 to TRBJ2-3, with TRBD2 matching over 8 bases. The germline CDR1 and CDR2 sequences are SGHVS and FNYEAQ. CDR3 size: 15 residues. V shed 4 bases and J 6 bases; nucleotides not matched to a gene: 9. The CDR3 is CASSSGPAGEDTQYF. The CDR3 coding sequence is TGTGCCAGCAGCTCGGGCCCAGCGGGAGAGGATACGCAGTATTTT.

The chain combines TRBV6-5 with TRBJ1-5; 8 bases agree with TRBD1. The CDR3 covers 13 residues. Unmatched junction bases numbered 1, after V lost 5 bases and J lost 4 bases. The germline V gene encodes CDR1 MNHEY and CDR2 SVGAGI. The CDR3 is CASSGTGNQPQHF. The CDR3 nucleotides are TGTGCCAGCAGTGGGACAGGAAATCAGCCCCAGCATTTT.

The chain couples TRBV5-6 to TRBJ1-5; 7 bases match TRBD1. Per the germline V gene, CDR1 is SGHDT and CDR2 is YYEEEE. This CDR3 has 16 amino acids. J lost 0 bases, V lost 0 bases, and 3 bases had no gene match. CDR3: CASSLEGGYSNQPQHF. In nucleotides, the CDR3 is TGTGCCAGCAGCTTGGAAGGGGGCTATAGCAATCAGCCCCAGCATTTT.

By share of the sample, this clone is medium-sized. The genes are TRBV7-2 and TRBJ2-7, with 10 bases matching TRBD2. The J segment lost 3 bases and the V segment lost 1 base, leaving 6 bases of the junction unmatched. This CDR3 contains 16 residues. Germline assignment: CDR1 SGHTA and CDR2 FQGNSA. The CDR3 DNA reads TGTGCCAGCAGCTTAGAGGGGGCTAGCGGGAGCTACGAGCAGTACTTC. Translating gives CASSLEGASGSYEQYF.

V gene TRBV5-1 combines with J gene TRBJ2-5; 12 nucleotides agree with TRBD2. Germline CDR1 reads SGHRS; CDR2 reads YFSETQ. The CDR3 has 17 residues. V dropped 1 base and J dropped 7; count of bases not matched to a gene: 11. CDR3 sequence: CASSLTRTSGMPGTQYF. The CDR3 DNA is TGCGCCAGCAGCTTGACCCGGACTAGCGGGATGCCTGGGACCCAGTACTTC.

This clone was observed once. V and J are TRBV5-1 and TRBJ2-6, with D perhaps matching TRBD1 (6 bases). This CDR3 contains 15 residues. Germline loops: CDR1 SGHRS, CDR2 YFSETQ. V was shortened by 3 bases and J by 1 base, with 8 bases between the two germline ends. This CDR3 is CASSSQGSGANVLTF. CDR3 DNA: TGCGCCAGCAGCTCACAGGGATCTGGGGCCAACGTCCTGACTTTC.

V usage is TRBV2 and J usage is TRBJ2-1; D unresolved. Germline V CDR1 and CDR2: SNHLY, FYNNEI. The CDR3 sequence is 12 residues long. Trimming removed 2 bases from V and 4 bases from J, with 3 bases in between. CDR3 coding DNA: TGTGCCAGCAGTGAATCGTACAATGAGCAGTTCTTC. Translating it yields CASSESYNEQFF.

This chain joins TRBV6-5 and TRBJ2-1; D is ambiguous. V was pared by 2 bases and J by 4 bases, with 9 bases between. Germline-derived CDR1 and CDR2 are MNHEY and SVGAGI. The CDR3 is 14 residues long. The CDR3 region is CASSYGGKYNEQFF. CDR3 sequence (DNA): TGTGCCAGCAGTTACGGCGGAAAATACAATGAGCAGTTCTTC.

The chain uses TRBV28 and TRBJ2-3; 8 bases map to TRBD1. The germline V gene encodes CDR1 MDHEN and CDR2 SYDVKM. V trimming: 2 bases; J trimming: 1 base; junction bases outside the gene matches: 2. This CDR3 spans 15 amino acids. Written as DNA, the CDR3 is TGTGCCAGCAGTTTAGGACAGGGCGGCACAGATACGCAGTATTTT. It specifies CASSLGQGGTDTQYF.

This clone was picked up a small number of times. This chain connects TRBV7-2 to TRBJ1-4; D unclear. The V gene's germline CDR1 is SGHTA and CDR2 FQGNSA. CDR3 length: 14 amino acids. V lost 5 bases and J lost 8, with 15 bases in between. Here the CDR3 DNA reads TGTGCCAGCAGCCTAGGGTCTGCTGGGGAAAAACTGTTTTTT. Translating gives CASSLGSAGEKLFF.

The chain is built from TRBV11-3 and TRBJ2-3, with 10 bases fitting TRBD2. The V gene end was trimmed by 5 bases and the J gene end by 2 bases; junction bases not matched to a gene: 7. The CDR3 extends over 16 amino acids. Germline V gives CDR1 SGHNT, CDR2 YENEEA. The CDR3 DNA follows: TGTGCCAGCAGCCCACGGACTAGCGGATTCACAGATACGCAGTATTTT. As protein: CASSPRTSGFTDTQYF. Filled out from reference TRBV11-3 and TRBJ2-3, the complete variable domain reads EAGVVQSPRYKIIEKKQPVAFWCNPISGHNTLYWYLQNLGQGPELLIRYENEEAVDDSQLPKDRFSAERLKGVDSTLKIQPAELGDSAVYLCASSPRTSGFTDTQYFGPGTRLTVL.

J is TRBJ2-7 and V is TRBV30; D is perhaps TRBD2 (5 bases). Between the trimmed V and J ends, which lost 7 bases and 2 bases, there was a span of 12 bases. CDR1 and CDR2 (germline): GTSNPN, SVGIG (reference sequence). CDR3 length: 12 residues. As DNA, the CDR3 is TGTGCCTTCGGTAATAGCGCCTACGAGCAGTACTTC. Protein product: CAFGNSAYEQYF.

This chain connects TRBV19 to TRBJ2-3; weak D call: TRBD2 (6 bases). The CDR3 runs to 13 residues. V shed 8 bases and J shed 4 bases, with 13 bases lying between them. Germline CDR1 reads LNHDA; CDR2 reads SQIVND (reference sequence). CDR3 loop: CASLPWGADTQYF. The CDR3 DNA reads TGTGCCAGTTTGCCCTGGGGGGCAGATACGCAGTATTTT.

This chain joins TRBV19 and TRBJ1-2, with D perhaps matching TRBD1 (6 bases). The ends were cut back, 5 bases at V and 5 bases at J, with 21 bases in the middle. In germline, CDR1 is LNHDA, CDR2 SQIVND (reference sequence). This CDR3 is 16 amino acids long. The CDR3 spells CASSGTGVTGRYGYTF. CDR3 in DNA: TGTGCCAGTAGTGGTACCGGAGTCACAGGGCGTTATGGCTACACCTTC.

This clone was seen just once. This sequence joins TRBV9 and TRBJ2-1; D unresolved. Germline V CDR1 and CDR2: SGDLS, YYNGEE. This CDR3 contains 13 residues. V was shortened by 0 bases and J by 10 bases, with 11 bases between the two germline ends. CDR3 loop: CASSVGTRTEQFF. DNA of the CDR3: TGTGCCAGCAGCGTAGGTACGAGAACCGAGCAGTTCTTC.

The DNA for the CDR3 is TGTGCCAGCAGTTTACCCGGGAGGGCCAGCACCGGGGAGCTGTTTTTT. This sequence encodes CASSLPGRASTGELFF. The chain carries TRBV27 and TRBJ2-2, with TRBD2 identical over 8 bases. The CDR3 sequence is 16 residues long. J gave up 4 bases and V 2 bases, and 6 bases lay outside the gene matches. Per the germline V gene, CDR1 is MNHEY and CDR2 is SMNVEV (reference sequence).

The rearrangement links TRBV11-2 to TRBJ2-1; perhaps TRBD1 as D (5 bases). The germline V gene has CDR1 SGHAT and CDR2 FQNNGV. The CDR3 runs 14 residues. Trimming removed 6 bases at V and 16 bases at J, with 25 bases between. As DNA, the CDR3 is TGTGCCAGCAGACACCCTTGGGGCGAGCGAGCAGGCTTCTTC. It is translated as CASRHPWGERAGFF. Variable domain in full (rest from reference TRBV11-2 and TRBJ2-1): EAGVAQSPRYKIIEKRQSVAFWCNPISGHATLYWYQQILGQGPKLLIQFQNNGVVDDSQLPKDRFSAERLKGVDSTLKIQPAKLEDSAVYLCASRHPWGERAGFFGPGTRLTVL.

V usage is TRBV15 and J usage is TRBJ1-1; D perhaps matches TRBD1 (6 bases). Trimming removed 2 bases at V and 0 bases at J, with 13 bases between. The germline V gene has CDR1 LNHNV and CDR2 YYDKDF (reference sequence). CDR3 size: 16 residues. The CDR3 region has the DNA TGTGCCACCAGCAGACCTGGACAGCGCATGAACACTGAAGCTTTCTTT. This codes for CATSRPGQRMNTEAFF.

The chain carries TRBV21-1 and TRBJ2-2; the D call in the table, TRBD1, was not verified against the DNA. TRBV21-1 is labeled a pseudogene. CDR3 length: 17 amino acids. The CDR3 region has the DNA TGTGCCAGCAGCAAAAGGTCCCGGGACAGGGTGACCGGGGAGCTGTTTTTT. It codes for CASSKRSRDRVTGELFF.

V and J are TRBV7-9 and TRBJ2-5; D gene uncertain. Trimming took 3 bases from V and 1 from J, leaving 6 bases between them. The CDR3 is made up of 13 amino acids. Germline CDR1 is SEHNR and CDR2 is FQNEAQ (reference sequence). CDR3 residues: CASSFGPQETQYF. CDR3 nucleotide sequence: TGTGCCAGCAGCTTTGGGCCCCAAGAGACCCAGTACTTC. The whole variable domain, remainder taken from reference TRBV7-9 and TRBJ2-5, is DTGVSQNPRHKITKRGQNVTFRCDPISEHNRLYWYRQTLGQGPEFLTYFQNEAQLEKSRLLSDRFSAERPKGSFSTLEIQRTEQGDSAMYLCASSFGPQETQYFGPGTRLLVL.

This sequence joins TRBV5-1 and TRBJ1-2; D possibly corresponds to TRBD1 (5 bases). V lost 4 bases to trimming and J lost 7 bases, with 20 bases between them. Looked up from germline, CDR1 is SGHRS and CDR2 is YFSETQ. There are 15 residues in the CDR3. CDR3 DNA: TGCGCCAGCAGCGGGACGACGGGCTTAACTATTGGCTACACCTTC. Protein sequence: CASSGTTGLTIGYTF.